This TCR beta chain was observed in a study of identical twins. The study's findings and limits: Memory repertoires lacked the insertion deficit that abundant cord blood beta clonotypes showed. Beta out-of-frame sequences showed weaker excess sharing between twins.

Each CDR3 protein gets one entry after TCRdb re-called the 5' RACE reads with MiXCR. The sample consists of a few hundred thousand distinct CDR3 sequences, roughly 9.8% of them appearing once. This CDR3 is 14 amino acids long. The V end was cut by 0 bases, the J end by 6 bases, with 9 bases between. Germline V gives CDR1 MNHEY, CDR2 SVGAGI. This clonotype occurred many times. As yet, its antigen is unknown. The sample also formed part of further work on yellow fever vaccine responses in identical twins.

This rearrangement joins TRBV6-5 to TRBJ2-1; tentatively, D is TRBD2 (6 bases). The sequencing sample was made of CD8+ T cells sorted from blood. The sequence was obtained from a woman aged 18-29 years in good health. CDR3 sequence: CASSYSTGGNEQFF. For the CDR3, the DNA is TGTGCCAGCAGTTACTCGACCGGGGGCAATGAGCAGTTCTTC.